This entry features one TCR beta chain sequence. Libraries were prepared by immunoSEQ multiplex PCR; TCRdb keeps only in-frame clonotypes and omits some of them. The sample carries nearly 300,000 clones, around 92% recorded once. This specimen belongs to a study of blood T cell repertoires in COVID-19. Source material: PBMCs or T cells enriched from blood (not recorded which). The clonotype comes from a woman between 45 and 60 years old who had been exposed to COVID-19.

CDR3 region: CAIKEQGANTEAFF. The CDR3 DNA sequence: TGTGCCATCAAAGAACAGGGGGCGAACACTGAAGCTTTCTTT. The chain combines TRBV10-3 with TRBJ1-1; 9 nucleotides line up with TRBD1. This CDR3 has 14 residues. The ends lost 7 bases at V and 1 base at J; junction bases unmatched: 4. CDR1 and CDR2 from the germline V gene are ENHRY and SYGVKD.